This T cell receptor (beta chain) appears in the sequencing data of a study of blood T cell repertoires in COVID-19. Study information: The United States, Italy and Spain were the sources of the acute and convalescent COVID-19 samples. PBMCs, B-cell-depleted T cells, or T cells were the source of the cDNA or gDNA that made up the material.

This CDR3 is 16 amino acids long. Losses at the gene ends were 1 base for V and 6 bases for J; bases not matched to a gene: 9. Per the germline V gene, CDR1 is MNHNS and CDR2 is SASEGT. In the authors' methods: Scientists estimated how many nucleated cells there were by amplifying reference gene primers. Sequencing was performed with immunoSEQ multiplex PCR; in TCRdb, only in-frame clones are kept and a portion is missing. The V and J calls and the clone size are those of that table, but D and trimming were determined from the DNA. The table lists about 270,000 clones, around 86% of them singletons. Specimen: peripheral blood. The origin of this receptor is a man aged 35 to 55 with active or convalescent COVID-19. The chain is built from TRBV6-1 and TRBJ1-1; 9 bases are a match to TRBD1. CDR3 sequence (DNA): TGTGCCAGCAGTGAAGAAGCGGACAGGGGCTTCGCTGAAGCTTTCTTT. Its protein product is CASSEEADRGFAEAFF.